The 19 T cell receptor beta chains in this list originate from one sample, sequenced in a study of beta chain features in type 1 diabetes. The isolated RNA, all of it, was reverse transcribed, so expressed TCRB transcripts were what got sequenced. TCRdb keeps only in-frame clones here, not all; method: immunoSEQ multiplex PCR. The table shows hundreds of thousands of clones, with 11% to 15% occurring only once. Antigens of these TCRs are unknown. Overall study findings and caveats: Type 1 diabetes patients had TCRB CDR3s that were shorter (moderately but significantly so) in all four CD4+ subsets.

Sample: naive CD4+ T cells from blood. All receptors derive from a man aged 18-30 years with type 1 diabetes.

This clone was seen more than once but under ten times. The chain links TRBV5-4 to TRBJ1-2; D may be TRBD1 (5 bases). CDR1 SGHNT and CDR2 YYREEE come from the germline V gene (reference sequence). V lost 1 base, J lost 6 bases, and 10 bases lay in between. CDR3 length: 13 amino acids. CDR3 sequence (DNA): TGTGCCAGCAGCTTGAAAGGGGCGGATGGCTACACCTTC. Protein product: CASSLKGADGYTF.

This clone has only a few counts. The chain links TRBV10-3 to TRBJ1-4; D possibly corresponds to TRBD1 (6 bases). With 0 bases removed from V and 4 bases from J, the gap between germline ends came to 9 bases. In germline, CDR1 is ENHRY, CDR2 SYGVKD. The CDR3 has 15 residues. The CDR3 DNA follows: TGTGCCATCAGTGAGTCGACAGGCCTTAATGAAAAACTGTTTTTT. It is translated as CAISESTGLNEKLFF.

The chain has TRBV30 and TRBJ1-5; the match to TRBD1 covers 9 bases. The CDR3 extends over 15 amino acids. J was trimmed by 7 bases and V by 2 bases; bases with no gene match: 9. Germline V gene sequence: CDR1 GTSNPN, CDR2 SVGIG (reference sequence). CDR3 amino acids: CAWSPGQGLGQPQHF. The CDR3 DNA sequence: TGTGCCTGGAGTCCGGGACAGGGTTTAGGCCAGCCCCAGCATTTT.

The chain links TRBV7-2 to TRBJ2-7; 12 positions agree with TRBD2. This CDR3 has 15 amino acids. Germline V gene lookup returns CDR1 SGHTA and CDR2 FQGNSA. The trim removed 5 bases at V and 1 base at J, leaving 3 bases unmatched. The CDR3 DNA sequence: TGTGCCAGCAGCCGGACTAGCGGGACATCCTACGAGCAGTACTTC. Its protein is CASSRTSGTSYEQYF.

This clone was observed a handful of times. Other nucleotide sequences in the sample specify the same CDR3. The chain couples TRBV28 to TRBJ1-2, with D unclear. The V gene lost 2 bases and the J gene lost 1 base, with 8 bases spanning the gap. The V gene's germline CDR1 is MDHEN and CDR2 SYDVKM. The CDR3 is 14 residues long. CDR3 amino acids: CASSLAAFNYGYTF. The DNA of the CDR3 is TGTGCCAGCAGTTTAGCTGCTTTTAACTATGGCTACACCTTC.

V gene TRBV29-1 combines with J gene TRBJ1-1; D possibly corresponds to TRBD1 (5 bases). Germline V gene sequence: CDR1 SQVTM, CDR2 ANQGSEA. V was shortened by 6 bases and J by 0 bases, with 11 bases between the two germline ends. CDR3 length equals 13 residues. The CDR3 sequence is CSVQQVVNTEAFF. CDR3 DNA: TGCAGCGTCCAACAGGTAGTGAACACTGAAGCTTTCTTT.

This clone was found a few times. This sequence joins TRBV4-2 and TRBJ2-1; TRBD1 agrees at 11 bases. Per the germline V gene, CDR1 is LGHNA and CDR2 is YNFKEQ. The CDR3 runs to 17 residues. Losses at the gene ends were 4 bases for V and 3 bases for J; bases not matched to a gene: 8. CDR3 bases: TGTGCCAGCAGCCCCCCGCCCGGGACAGGGGGCTACAATGAGCAGTTCTTC. Protein: CASSPPPGTGGYNEQFF.

CDR3 region: CASSPRVWGSTDTQYF. In DNA form, the CDR3 reads TGTGCCAGCAGCCCCCGGGTCTGGGGAAGCACAGATACGCAGTATTTT. This chain links TRBV28 with TRBJ2-3, with D uncertain. CDR1 and CDR2 (germline): MDHEN, SYDVKM. Between the trimmed V and J ends, which lost 6 bases and 0 bases, there was a span of 16 bases. This CDR3 region has 16 residues.

The sample holds a few counts of this clone. The chain links TRBV28 to TRBJ2-4; tentatively, D is TRBD1 (6 bases). V lost 4 bases and J 6 bases, leaving 13 bases between the germline ends. In germline, CDR1 is MDHEN, CDR2 SYDVKM. This CDR3 has 14 amino acids. The CDR3 is CASSSGRGTNIQYF. CDR3 nucleotide sequence: TGTGCCAGCAGTTCGGGCAGGGGCACAAACATTCAGTACTTC.

The chain recombines TRBV7-9 with TRBJ2-3; weak D call: TRBD2 (5 bases). V was pared by 5 bases and J by 4 bases, with 10 bases between. The length of the CDR3 is 13 residues. Per germline, CDR1 SEHNR and CDR2 FQNEAQ (reference sequence). CDR3 sequence (DNA): TGTGCCAGCAGCCGTCCAGCGGCAGATACGCAGTATTTT. This codes for CASSRPAADTQYF.

This clone was seen only a few times. The same CDR3 can be traced to other DNA sequences in this sample. The chain couples TRBV7-9 to TRBJ1-2; D unresolved. Germline V CDR1 and CDR2: SEHNR, FQNEAQ (reference sequence). This CDR3 is 12 amino acids long. Trimming stripped 1 base from V and 5 bases from J, with 5 bases between. CDR3 residues: CASSLEGYGYTF. The DNA for the CDR3 is TGTGCCAGCAGCTTAGAAGGTTATGGCTACACCTTC.

This clone was observed a handful of times. The chain carries TRBV29-1 and TRBJ2-3; possible D gene TRBD1, 5 bases. V lost 7 bases and J lost 2, with 13 bases in between. In germline, CDR1 is SQVTM, CDR2 ANQGSEA. CDR3 size: 13 residues. The CDR3 coding sequence is TGCAGCGCTTGGGGCGGATTCACAGATACGCAGTATTTT. Translating gives CSAWGGFTDTQYF.

The chain uses TRBV9 and TRBJ2-3, with TRBD1 matching 9 bases. The CDR3 loop spans 16 amino acids. V lost 0 bases to trimming and J lost 6 bases; unmatched junction nucleotides: 8. CDR1 is SGDLS, CDR2 YYNGEE, per germline. CDR3 in amino acids: CASSVGGTGPQDTQYF. The CDR3 DNA is TGTGCCAGCAGCGTAGGAGGGACAGGGCCCCAGGATACGCAGTATTTT.

This clone has just a few counts. This chain uses TRBV4-2 with TRBJ1-6; no definite D call. CDR3 length: 15 residues. V lost 5 bases, J lost 9 bases, and 17 bases lay in between. Per germline, CDR1 LGHNA and CDR2 YNFKEQ. CDR3 region: CASSREGGIGSPLHF. Here the CDR3 DNA reads TGTGCCAGCAGCAGGGAGGGCGGCATTGGTTCACCCCTCCACTTT.

This clone came up a few times. V is TRBV6-5 and J is TRBJ2-7, with 8 positions matching TRBD1. The V gene end was trimmed by 8 bases and the J gene end by 0 bases; junction bases not matched to a gene: 9. The CDR3 has 15 residues. The germline gives CDR1 MNHEY, CDR2 SVGAGI. CDR3: CASRKQTGDSYEQYF. In DNA, the CDR3 is TGTGCCAGCCGGAAGCAGACAGGGGACTCCTACGAGCAGTACTTC.

This chain links TRBV5-1 with TRBJ2-3, with TRBD2 matching 13 bases. CDR3 length equals 15 residues. Trimming cost V 5 bases and J 6 bases; bases outside gene matches: 6. The germline gives CDR1 SGHRS, CDR2 YFSETQ. CDR3 amino acids: CASSVGTSGTDTQYF. The DNA of the CDR3 is TGCGCCAGCAGTGTCGGGACTAGCGGGACGGATACGCAGTATTTT.

The V and J genes are TRBV6-5 and TRBJ1-2; D might be TRBD1 (5 bases). Germline V gene sequence: CDR1 MNHEY, CDR2 SVGAGI. V lost 6 bases to trimming and J lost 4 bases, with 18 bases between them. The CDR3 consists of 15 residues. The CDR3 nucleotides read TGTGCCAGCAGCCCCAACAAGAGGGGTGGCTATGGCTACACCTTC. The encoded protein is CASSPNKRGGYGYTF.

This clone was detected a few times. This chain uses TRBV2 with TRBJ2-1; TRBD1 agrees at 9 bases. The CDR3 loop spans 17 amino acids. Germline V gives CDR1 SNHLY, CDR2 FYNNEI. J lost 4 bases, V lost 6 bases, and 13 bases had no gene match. DNA of the CDR3: TGTGCCAGCAGACACCTTACAGGGGGCGTACCATACAATGAGCAGTTCTTC. This translates into CASRHLTGGVPYNEQFF.

Only a few counts were recorded for this clone. The CDR3 region is CASSQRTDGSTIYF. In DNA form, the CDR3 reads TGTGCCAGCAGTCAACGGACGGACGGGAGCACCATATATTTT. V is TRBV6-5 and J is TRBJ1-3, with D unclear. Germline CDR1 is MNHEY and CDR2 is SVGAGI. V gave up 5 bases and J gave up 9 bases, with 17 bases separating them. The CDR3 has 14 amino acids.